The clone carrying this TCR beta chain was detected a few times. Its antigen is undetermined. TCR beta CDR3 regions were amplified from RNA. In the first-round RT-PCR of the TCR CDR3, the HTBI primer set was used. One entry per CDR3 protein results from TCRdb running MiXCR on the multiplex PCR reads. The repertoire holds more than 450,000 distinct CDR3 sequences, with 13% to 15% as singletons. A lack of ophthalmopathy progression within 18 months defined stable Graves' hyperthyroidism. This CDR3 is 11 amino acids long. Germline CDR1 is KGHDR and CDR2 is SFDVKD. V was pared by 8 bases and J by 12 bases, with 13 bases between. The data belong to a study of T cells in Graves' hyperthyroidism and ophthalmopathy. Study-wide results and limits: Stable hyperthyroidism was told apart from ophthalmopathy by a model built on 13 V-J features.

The receptor was isolated from a woman between 40 and 55 years old with Graves' hyperthyroidism. The chain has TRBV24-1 and TRBJ2-1; D possibly matches TRBD1 or TRBD2 (6 bases each). The source material was blood. CDR3 nucleotides: TGTGCCACCACGCGAGGGGGGACGCAGTTCTTC. Translated: CATTRGGTQFF.